Detailed here is one T cell receptor beta chain. What it binds is not known. The entry originates in a study of beta chain features in type 1 diabetes. Study information: Analysis included 107,917,701 sorted cells drawn from all samples. Regarding the study as a whole: cDNA-based reads could over-represent cells with high TCR expression. Diminished insertions and augmented deletions at VDJ junctions characterized type 1 diabetes patients.

The V gene's germline CDR1 is LGHNA and CDR2 YSLEER. V lost 4 bases, J lost 5 bases, and 11 bases lay in between. The CDR3 runs to 14 residues. Sequencing targeted expressed TCRB transcripts, as all isolated RNA had been reverse transcribed. The assay was immunoSEQ multiplex PCR, and TCRdb's table has in-frame clones only and misses some. Among 350,000 to 450,000 clones listed, approximately 15% were seen once. Sequencing was performed on naive CD4+ T cells from blood. This receptor was identified in a man aged 30-40 years in good health. The V call is TRBV4-3, the J call TRBJ2-2; tentatively, D is TRBD1 or TRBD2 (5 bases each). CDR3 residues: CASSLTWGTGELFF. In DNA, the CDR3 is TGCGCCAGCAGCCTTACATGGGGGACCGGGGAGCTGTTTTTT.